This TCR beta chain was captured by sequencing in a study of radiation and T cells in renal cell carcinoma. As for the study in general: Nephrectomy followed 15 Gy stereotactic body radiation by 4 weeks.

Documented time point: baseline pretreatment blood. Treatment meaning: 15 Gy SBRT to primary tumor, nephrectomy 4 weeks later. After SBRT, blood was collected at 2 and 4 weeks, plus baseline. This renal cell carcinoma was of the clear cell type. Study-wide results and caveats: In blood, top tumor clones expanded by 2 weeks, shrinking by 4.

Some clones are missing from TCRdb's copy, which holds only in-frame ones; the method was immunoSEQ multiplex PCR. The repertoire holds under 55,000 clones, with roughly 80% as singletons. With regard to this clone: Antigen unknown.

V was cut by 5 bases and J by 1 base, with 12 bases left in between. Germline-derived CDR1 and CDR2 are SGHNT and YYREEE (reference sequence). The CDR3 contains 14 residues. This clonotype was obtained from a woman in her sixties or seventies with renal cell carcinoma. The V and J genes are TRBV5-4 and TRBJ2-5; D possibly corresponds to TRBD2 (5 bases). Sample: blood, taken from a patient whose treatment included radiotherapy and nephrectomy. The CDR3 coding sequence is TGTGCCAGCAGTATGATGGGGAGCCAAGAGACCCAGTACTTC. Translating it yields CASSMMGSQETQYF.